This is a list of T cell receptor beta chains from one sample in a study of T cell repertoires and HLA-DP antigens. For these receptors, no antigen is known. The table came from immunoSEQ multiplex PCR; TCRdb's copy has only in-frame clones and leaves some out. The sample contains some 120,000 clones, 80% to 95% of which appear only once. Sequenced input: CD4+ T cells from PBMCs. The source of these receptors is a woman under 30 in good health and CMV-seronegative. CDR3s include the opening cysteine and the closing phenylalanine or tryptophan. The D gene is left open where the match is weak. Expanded clones are given a class, and other clones once, few, many or no size at all.

>TRBJ2-7|TRBV15|NA|NA
CATSRQGTYEQYF
TGTGCCACCAGCAGACAGGGGACATACGAGCAGTACTTC
>TRBJ1-1|TRBV10-3|NA|NA
CAISEFSSSGETEAFF
TGTGCCATCAGTGAGTTCAGTTCTTCAGGGGAGACTGAAGCTTTCTTT
>TRBJ1-2|TRBV7-9|NA|NA
CASSPSSTVAYGYTF
TGTGCCAGCAGCCCTTCCTCGACAGTAGCCTATGGCTACACCTTC
>TRBJ2-7|TRBV4-1|NA|NA
CASSRNPRDYEQYF
TGCGCCAGCAGCCGTAATCCCAGGGATTACGAGCAGTACTTC
>TRBJ2-1|TRBV7-3|NA|TRBD1
CASSFKSTGDWFF
TGTGCCAGCAGCTTTAAATCTACAGGGGATTGGTTCTTC
>TRBJ2-1|TRBV6-6|NA|NA
CASRVTGRWQFF
TGTGCCAGCAGAGTTACCGGGCGGTGGCAGTTCTTC
>TRBJ1-2|TRBV19|NA|TRBD1
CASNKGAGRGGYTF
TGTGCCAGTAACAAGGGGGCGGGTCGCGGTGGCTACACCTTC
>TRBJ2-6|TRBV5-1|NA|TRBD1
CASSPRDRESGANVLTF
TGCGCCAGCAGCCCCCGGGACAGGGAGTCTGGGGCCAACGTCCTGACTTTC
>TRBJ1-5|TRBV6-1|NA|NA
CACNWSPGNQPQHF
TGTGCCTGCAACTGGTCTCCAGGCAATCAGCCCCAGCATTTT
>TRBJ1-5|TRBV27|few|TRBD1
CASSSPGGGLDNQPQHF
TGTGCCAGCAGTTCCCCAGGGGGCGGATTGGACAATCAGCCCCAGCATTTT
>TRBJ1-4|TRBV5-5|NA|TRBD1
CASSFTGGEKLFF
TGTGCCAGCAGCTTCACAGGGGGGGAAAAACTGTTTTTT